Listed below are T cell receptor beta chains from one sample, sequenced in a study of T cell changes during pregnancy in multiple sclerosis. The assay was immunoSEQ multiplex PCR, and TCRdb's table has in-frame clones only and misses some. The table has some 64,000 clones, 91% seen once; the top ten hold over 2%. Material: peripheral blood, obtained in the first trimester of pregnancy. The receptors originated from a female donor with multiple sclerosis, enrolled in a pregnancy study. CDR3s include the opening cysteine and the closing phenylalanine or tryptophan. A D gene is named only where the DNA matches it firmly.

J gene,D gene,V gene,CDR3 protein
TRBJ2-1,.,TRBV27,CASSPRLNNEQFF
TRBJ1-1,.,TRBV28,CASSFRGMNTEAFF
TRBJ1-6,.,TRBV5-1,CASSLDPSSYNSPLHF
TRBJ2-1,.,TRBV19,CASSIVSRAGNEQFF
TRBJ2-7,.,TRBV6-6,CASSSGGSYEQYF
TRBJ1-1,TRBD1,TRBV6-5,CASSPDRGPTEAFF
TRBJ2-2,.,TRBV5-1,CASSPGQGGIGELFF
TRBJ1-1,TRBD1,TRBV27,CASSSRTGGITEAFF
TRBJ2-3,.,TRBV19,CASMTSTDTQYF
TRBJ2-1,TRBD2,TRBV6-6,CASSLSGSSYNEQFF
TRBJ2-1,TRBD2,TRBV6-1,CASSLTSGSYNEQFF
TRBJ2-2,TRBD1,TRBV29-1,CSVYRGNTGELFF
TRBJ2-5,.,TRBV5-6,CASSLWRYQETQYF
TRBJ2-5,.,TRBV13,CASSPPGEVQETQYF
TRBJ1-2,.,TRBV7-2,CASSLGARDYGYTF
TRBJ2-5,TRBD2,TRBV5-1,CASKAGASGGGTQYF
TRBJ2-1,TRBD2,TRBV6-6,CASSSPAGGQYNEQFF
TRBJ1-1,TRBD1,TRBV28,CASSSTGPEAFF
TRBJ2-3,TRBD2,TRBV7-3,CASSLSGLAAGDTQYF
TRBJ2-3,.,TRBV5-1,CASSLDNPSTDTQYF
TRBJ2-5,TRBD1,TRBV10-3,CATTGGGETQYF
TRBJ1-1,.,TRBV19,CASSSRRGTEAFF
TRBJ2-7,TRBD2,TRBV11-2,CASSLAGGRYEQYF
TRBJ1-2,TRBD1,TRBV5-4,CASSSEALIGQGESYGYTF
TRBJ2-2,.,TRBV7-9,CASSLGLSGHRSTGELFF
TRBJ2-7,TRBD2,TRBV5-5,CASSPGGDYQGEQYF
TRBJ2-1,.,TRBV19,CASSPTRISYNEQFF
TRBJ1-5,TRBD1,TRBV2,CASKGQGGQPQHF
TRBJ1-2,.,TRBV7-9,CASSLEPSYGYTF
TRBJ1-2,TRBD1,TRBV6-5,CASSLTGDYGYTF
TRBJ1-1,TRBD1,TRBV28,CASRVRDRGPQDF
TRBJ1-2,TRBD1,TRBV11-2,CASSPPGQRYGYTF
TRBJ1-4,TRBD1,TRBV11-2,CASSFDRGRDEKLFF
TRBJ2-5,.,TRBV29-1,CSVASGVGETQYF
TRBJ2-2,.,TRBV5-1,CASRPRGFLNTGELFF
TRBJ2-7,TRBD1,TRBV6-6,CASRETGGSYEQYF
TRBJ2-2,TRBD2,TRBV10-3,CAISALADTGELFF
TRBJ1-4,TRBD1,TRBV6-1,CASSDGTGAEEKLFF
TRBJ1-2,TRBD1,TRBV28,CASSSPRRDRGHSNYGYTF
TRBJ1-4,TRBD1,TRBV7-6,CASSLSQGGEKLFF
TRBJ2-7,.,TRBV28,CASSPNDRPQGEQYF
TRBJ2-7,TRBD1,TRBV4-1,CASSQAHTGGSSYEQYF
TRBJ1-4,TRBD1,TRBV15,CATEVRTGLLATNEKLFF
TRBJ2-3,.,TRBV18,CASSPYTDTQYF
TRBJ1-5,TRBD1,TRBV28,CASSLGTGGDAQPQHF
TRBJ2-5,.,TRBV6-5,CASSLYRDTETQYF
TRBJ1-5,.,TRBV5-1,CASSLGGIGGNQPQHF
TRBJ2-4,.,TRBV7-9,CASSPYDRGFEAKNIQYF
TRBJ2-7,.,TRBV30,CAWGKGGFYEQYF
TRBJ1-1,TRBD1,TRBV29-1,CSVDFLDRGNTEAFF
TRBJ2-1,TRBD1,TRBV5-1,CASSLEGADNEQFF
TRBJ2-7,TRBD2,TRBV27,CASSFGGGVYEQYF
TRBJ1-3,TRBD1,TRBV5-1,CASSLEPTGDGNTIYF